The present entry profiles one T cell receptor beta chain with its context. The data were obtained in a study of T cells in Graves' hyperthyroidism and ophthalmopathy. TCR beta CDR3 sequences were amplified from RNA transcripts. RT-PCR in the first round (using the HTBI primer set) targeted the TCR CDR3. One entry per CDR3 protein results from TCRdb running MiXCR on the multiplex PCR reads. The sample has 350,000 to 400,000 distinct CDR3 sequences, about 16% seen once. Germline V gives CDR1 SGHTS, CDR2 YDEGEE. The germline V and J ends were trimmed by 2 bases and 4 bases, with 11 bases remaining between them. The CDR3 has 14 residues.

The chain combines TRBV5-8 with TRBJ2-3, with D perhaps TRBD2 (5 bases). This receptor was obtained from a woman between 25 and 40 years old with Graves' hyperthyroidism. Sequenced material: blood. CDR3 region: CASSFRGLADTQYF. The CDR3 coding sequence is TGTGCCAGCAGCTTTCGGGGATTAGCAGATACGCAGTATTTT.